One and the same sample provided the 30 T cell receptor beta chains below, sequenced in a study of blood T cell repertoires in COVID-19. Profiled with immunoSEQ multiplex PCR; TCRdb holds only in-frame clones, not every one. The sample records 310,000 or so clones, 85% to 90% being singletons. The sample consisted of PBMCs or T cells enriched from blood (not recorded which). The receptors originated from a woman aged 18-29 years who had recovered from COVID-19.

This chain connects TRBV18 to TRBJ2-3, with 7 bases identical to TRBD2. CDR1 KGHSH and CDR2 LQKENI come from the germline V gene. The V gene end was trimmed by 3 bases and the J gene end by 2 bases; junction bases not matched to a gene: 5. The CDR3 length is 15 residues. The CDR3 reads CASSPRRGSTDTQYF. CDR3 bases: TGTGCCAGCTCACCCCGGCGGGGGTCCACAGATACGCAGTATTTT.

As for this clone: Distinct nucleotide sequences in the sample also encode this CDR3. The chain is built from TRBV12-3 or TRBV12-4 and TRBJ1-2, with D uncertain. This CDR3 region has 11 residues. With 2 bases removed from V and 7 bases from J, the gap between germline ends came to 5 bases. The CDR3 bases are TGTGCCAGCAGTTTAAACAGTGGCTACACCTTC. Its protein is CASSLNSGYTF.

The chain couples TRBV5-1 to TRBJ2-1; 8 nucleotides align to TRBD2. The germline CDR1 and CDR2 sequences are SGHRS and YFSETQ. V lost 0 bases, J lost 2 bases, and 1 base stayed unmatched. The CDR3 is 15 amino acids. The CDR3 here is CASSLDGGAYNEQFF. The CDR3 DNA sequence: TGCGCCAGCAGCTTGGACGGGGGGGCCTACAATGAGCAGTTCTTC.

This chain links TRBV27 with TRBJ2-7; D may be TRBD1 (6 bases). Germline V lookup: CDR1 MNHEY, CDR2 SMNVEV (reference sequence). V gave up 8 bases and J gave up 5 bases, with 16 bases separating them. The CDR3 loop spans 13 amino acids. CDR3 region: CASSTNRVHEQYF. CDR3 bases: TGTGCCAGCTCGACAAACAGGGTCCACGAGCAGTACTTC.

The table lists this clone with a few counts. The chain combines TRBV5-1 with TRBJ2-7; TRBD2 matches 8 bases. Germline-derived CDR1 and CDR2 are SGHRS and YFSETQ. Trimming removed 4 bases from V and 2 bases from J; junction bases left unmatched: 8. CDR3 length: 15 residues. CDR3 DNA: TGCGCCAGCAGCCGGGAGGGTTATTCGGCCTACGAGCAGTACTTC. As protein: CASSREGYSAYEQYF.

V gene TRBV19 combines with J gene TRBJ1-4; D unclear. This CDR3 is 13 amino acids long. V lost 9 bases, J lost 8 bases, and 16 bases lay in between. Germline V gene lookup returns CDR1 LNHDA and CDR2 SQIVND (reference sequence). CDR3 amino acids: CASQTTGLEKLFF. The CDR3 nucleotides are TGTGCCAGCCAAACGACGGGTCTGGAAAAACTGTTTTTT. The whole variable domain, filled in from reference TRBV19 and TRBJ1-4, reads DGGITQSPKYLFRKEGQNVTLSCEQNLNHDAMYWYRQDPGQGLRLIYYSQIVNDFQKGDIAEGYSVSREKKESFPLTVTSAQKNPTAFYLCASQTTGLEKLFFGSGTQLSVL.

The rearrangement links TRBV2 to TRBJ1-5; D ambiguous. The V gene lost 1 base and the J gene lost 3 bases, with 7 bases spanning the gap. The CDR3 is 14 amino acids. The germline CDR1 and CDR2 sequences are SNHLY and FYNNEI. CDR3 residues: CASSEGAPNQPQHF. CDR3 DNA sequence: TGTGCCAGCAGTGAAGGGGCCCCCAATCAGCCCCAGCATTTT.

CDR3 nucleotide sequence: TGTGCCAGCTCATCTCAGGGTGACACTGAAGCTTTCTTT. Amino acid sequence: CASSSQGDTEAFF. The chain carries TRBV18 and TRBJ1-1, with D possibly being TRBD1 (5 bases). The CDR3 has 13 residues. V lost 5 bases and J 3 bases, leaving 10 bases between the germline ends. Germline V lookup: CDR1 KGHSH, CDR2 LQKENI. The full variable domain, completed using reference TRBV18 and TRBJ1-1, is NAGVMQNPRHLVRRRGQEARLRCSPMKGHSHVYWYRQLPEEGLKFMVYLQKENIIDESGMPKERFSAEFPKEGPSILRIQQVVRGDSAAYFCASSSQGDTEAFFGQGTRLTVV.

The chain combines TRBV3-1 (or the pseudogene TRBV3-2) with TRBJ2-5, with 9 bases identical to TRBD1. J was trimmed by 4 bases and V by 1 base; bases with no gene match: 4. The CDR3 totals 15 residues. Germline-derived CDR1 and CDR2 are LGHDT and YNNKEL (reference sequence). The CDR3 spells CASSQVGTGRETQYF. The DNA of the CDR3 is TGTGCCAGCAGCCAAGTTGGGACAGGGCGAGAGACCCAGTACTTC.

The chain carries TRBV2 and TRBJ1-5, with D perhaps matching TRBD1 (6 bases). This CDR3 spans 14 amino acids. V shed 6 bases and J shed 2 bases, with 11 bases lying between them. CDR1 and CDR2 from the germline V gene are SNHLY and FYNNEI. The CDR3 nucleotides are TGTGCCAGCAGCGGGGGGGCTGGCAATCAGCCCCAGCATTTT. Translated: CASSGGAGNQPQHF.

The rearrangement links TRBV7-8 to TRBJ1-2, with TRBD1 identical over 8 bases. Germline CDR1 and CDR2: SGHVS and FQNEAQ. This CDR3 is built from 14 residues. With V trimmed by 5 bases and J by 5 bases, 7 bases remained unmatched. The CDR3 loop is CASSTSTGAYGYTF. The CDR3 region has the DNA TGTGCCAGCAGCACCTCGACAGGGGCGTATGGCTACACCTTC.

The chain combines TRBV5-1 with TRBJ2-3; 7 nucleotides match TRBD2. V lost 4 bases, J lost 4 bases, and 9 bases stayed unmatched. The CDR3 is 15 residues long. Germline CDR1 SGHRS, CDR2 YFSETQ. The CDR3 loop is CASSAFTGGADTQYF. The CDR3 region has the DNA TGCGCCAGCAGCGCCTTTACGGGAGGAGCAGATACGCAGTATTTT.

V gene TRBV30 combines with J gene TRBJ1-1, with 7 bases identical to TRBD1. The V segment lost 3 bases and the J segment 1 base; nucleotides outside the gene matches: 2. CDR3 length: 13 amino acids. Germline-derived CDR1 and CDR2 are GTSNPN and SVGIG (reference sequence). The CDR3 reads CAWRYRGNTEAFF. The CDR3, as DNA: TGTGCCTGGAGGTACAGGGGGAACACTGAAGCTTTCTTT.

This clone was counted only a few times. The chain uses TRBV19 and TRBJ1-2; the match to TRBD1 covers 8 bases. CDR1 and CDR2 from the germline V gene are LNHDA and SQIVND (reference sequence). This CDR3 is 14 amino acids long. The J segment lost 7 bases and the V segment lost 4 bases, leaving 8 bases of the junction unmatched. CDR3 sequence (DNA): TGTGCCAGTAGTACCCTTACAGGGGGTTTTGGCTACACCTTC. Encoded protein: CASSTLTGGFGYTF.

In the case of this clone: The DNA is left out, because the CDR3 cannot be placed on it with certainty; the CDR3 is given as TCRdb lists it. This chain links TRBV21-1 with TRBJ2-1; the D call of TRBD2 is as the table states it, not checked on the DNA. TRBV21-1 is marked as a pseudogene. The CDR3 comprises 15 residues, both ends counted. The CDR3 sequence is CASSKVGGGAHEQFF.

CDR3 sequence reads: CASSEIRRGGYTF. The CDR3 nucleotides read TGTGCCAGCAGTGAAATAAGAAGGGGCGGCTACACCTTC. This chain links TRBV25-1 with TRBJ1-2, with D perhaps matching TRBD1 (5 bases). V lost 2 bases and J lost 8, with 12 bases in between. CDR3 length: 13 amino acids. Germline V gene lookup returns CDR1 MGHDK and CDR2 SYGVNS.

This sequence joins TRBV7-2 and TRBJ2-3, with 8 bases fitting TRBD2. Trimming at V came to 0 bases and at J to 1 base, leaving 12 bases not matched to a gene. The CDR3 covers 19 residues. Germline V lookup: CDR1 SGHTA, CDR2 FQGNSA. CDR3 protein: CASSLARGLAILGTDTQYF. The CDR3 DNA is TGTGCCAGCAGCTTAGCGCGTGGACTAGCCATATTAGGCACAGATACGCAGTATTTT. Complete variable domain (other parts from reference TRBV7-2 and TRBJ2-3): GAGVSQSPSNKVTEKGKDVELRCDPISGHTALYWYRQSLGQGLEFLIYFQGNSAPDKSGLPSDRFSAERTGGSVSTLTIQRTQQEDSAVYLCASSLARGLAILGTDTQYFGPGTRLTVL.

The chain employs TRBV28 and TRBJ2-7; no firm D call. Per germline, CDR1 MDHEN and CDR2 SYDVKM. The V and J ends lost 7 bases and 0 bases respectively, with 7 bases between them. CDR3 length: 12 residues. CDR3 coding DNA: TGTGCCAGCATCTCCCCCTCCTACGAGCAGTACTTC. This sequence encodes CASISPSYEQYF.

The rearrangement uses TRBV9 and TRBJ2-2; 7 nucleotides align to TRBD1. V shed 3 bases and J 1 base; nucleotides not matched to a gene: 6. The CDR3 extends over 16 amino acids. The germline V gene encodes CDR1 SGDLS and CDR2 YYNGEE. The CDR3 sequence is CASSARTGLNTGELFF. DNA for the CDR3: TGTGCCAGCAGCGCTCGGACAGGTTTGAACACCGGGGAGCTGTTTTTT. Full variable domain (remainder filled in from reference TRBV9 and TRBJ2-2): DSGVTQTPKHLITATGQRVTLRCSPRSGDLSVYWYQQSLDQGLQFLIQYYNGEERAKGNILERFSAQQFPDLHSELNLSSLELGDSALYFCASSARTGLNTGELFFGEGSRLTVL.

This clone turned up a few times. The chain carries TRBV18 and TRBJ2-6; unclear D gene. V was trimmed by 2 bases and J by 0 bases, leaving 8 bases between them. CDR1 and CDR2 (germline): KGHSH, LQKENI. The CDR3 consists of 16 residues. As DNA, the CDR3 is TGTGCCAGCTCACCAGAACTCCACTCTGGGGCCAACGTCCTGACTTTC. Protein sequence: CASSPELHSGANVLTF.

The chain combines TRBV7-2 with TRBJ2-2; D is unresolved. CDR3 length equals 17 residues. The V gene lost 2 bases and the J gene lost 4 bases, with 17 bases spanning the gap. Germline V lookup: CDR1 SGHTA, CDR2 FQGNSA. CDR3 nucleotides: TGTGCCAGCAGCTTAAACGAGGCGACCCGAGGCACCGGGGAGCTGTTTTTT. It encodes CASSLNEATRGTGELFF.

This clone was picked up a small number of times. The chain uses TRBV3-1 (or the pseudogene TRBV3-2) and TRBJ2-7; tentatively, D is TRBD2 (6 bases). The CDR3 consists of 15 residues. CDR1 is LGHDT and CDR2 is YNNKEL in the germline V gene (reference sequence). The V end lost 4 bases, the J end lost 5 bases, and 18 bases lay between the germline ends. The CDR3 nucleotides are TGTGCCAGCAGCCCGTTGCGGGGAAGGAAGCACGAGCAGTACTTC. This sequence encodes CASSPLRGRKHEQYF.

The chain has TRBV7-2 and TRBJ2-5; TRBD2 matches at 8 bases. CDR1 SGHTA and CDR2 FQGNSA come from the germline V gene. V gave up 1 base and J gave up 5 bases; unmatched junction bases: 9. The CDR3 is made up of 16 amino acids. CDR3 loop: CASSLVWTSLWETQYF. The CDR3 DNA reads as TGTGCCAGCAGCTTAGTGTGGACTAGCCTTTGGGAGACCCAGTACTTC.

The genes are TRBV18 and TRBJ2-1; D gene uncertain. The CDR3 contains 17 residues. Germline V lookup: CDR1 KGHSH, CDR2 LQKENI. V lost 0 bases, J lost 0 bases, and 12 bases lay in between. CDR3 nucleotide sequence: TGTGCCAGCTCACCACCGCTCGGAGTAAGCTCCTACAATGAGCAGTTCTTC. Protein product: CASSPPLGVSSYNEQFF.

The chain is built from TRBV15 and TRBJ2-2; D remains ambiguous. V gave up 1 base and J gave up 4 bases, with 10 bases separating them. In germline, CDR1 is LNHNV, CDR2 YYDKDF (reference sequence). This CDR3 has 15 amino acids. The CDR3 reads CATSRGGGSTGELFF. The CDR3 region has the DNA TGTGCCACCAGCAGAGGAGGCGGTTCCACCGGGGAGCTGTTTTTT.

About this clone itself: In the same sample, other DNA sequences code for this CDR3. This chain uses TRBV7-3 with TRBJ2-2; weak D call: TRBD2 (5 bases). Trimming pared 3 bases from V and 7 bases from J, leaving 9 bases between. The germline V gene has CDR1 SGHTA and CDR2 FQGTGA. CDR3 size: 13 residues. CDR3 sequence: CASSFTGSGELFF. The CDR3 DNA reads TGTGCCAGCAGCTTTACGGGAAGCGGGGAGCTGTTTTTT. The full variable domain, completed using reference TRBV7-3 and TRBJ2-2, is GAGVSQTPSNKVTEKGKYVELRCDPISGHTALYWYRQSLGQGPEFLIYFQGTGAADDSGLPNDRFFAVRPEGSVSTLKIQRTERGDSAVYLCASSFTGSGELFFGEGSRLTVL.

This chain connects TRBV28 to TRBJ2-5; TRBD1 matches 8 bases. The germline V gene encodes CDR1 MDHEN and CDR2 SYDVKM. With 2 bases clipped from V and 4 bases from J, the junction kept 3 bases outside the gene matches. CDR3 length equals 14 residues. CDR3 sequence (DNA): TGTGCCAGCAGTTTACCCGACAGGGGAGAGACCCAGTACTTC. Translated, it gives CASSLPDRGETQYF.

The chain carries TRBV6-5 and TRBJ2-7; 7 bases line up with TRBD2. The CDR3 covers 13 residues. Germline trimming cut 8 bases from V and 7 bases from J; bases unmatched to any gene: 11. The germline V gene has CDR1 MNHEY and CDR2 SVGAGI. The CDR3 loop reads CASSGLRGEEQYF. The CDR3 DNA sequence: TGTGCCAGCTCAGGCCTTCGGGGGGAAGAGCAGTACTTC.

V gene TRBV6-5 combines with J gene TRBJ2-5; 12 bases line up with TRBD2. Germline CDR1 reads MNHEY; CDR2 reads SVGAGI. J lost 5 bases, V lost 7 bases, and 8 bases had no gene match. The CDR3 runs 15 residues. CDR3 region: CASNIGLAGPETQYF. The CDR3 bases are TGTGCCAGCAACATAGGACTAGCGGGACCGGAGACCCAGTACTTC.

The rearrangement joins TRBV2 to TRBJ1-1; D is perhaps TRBD1 (6 bases). V was shortened by 7 bases and J by 1 base, with 10 bases between the two germline ends. The CDR3 has 13 amino acids. From germline, CDR1 is SNHLY and CDR2 FYNNEI. CDR3 DNA: TGTGCCAGCAAGGGGACAACGAACACTGAAGCTTTCTTT. It translates to CASKGTTNTEAFF.